This TCR beta chain was recorded in a study of T cell responses to AZD1222 COVID-19 vaccine. Trimming left V 6 bases short and J 6 bases short, with 20 bases between. This CDR3 is 15 amino acids long. Germline CDR1 and CDR2: SNHLY and FYNNEI. Some clones are missing from TCRdb's copy, which holds only in-frame ones; the method was immunoSEQ multiplex PCR. The data contain some 130,000 clones, 75% to 90% of them singletons. The chain recombines TRBV2 with TRBJ1-1; weak D call: TRBD1 (6 bases). The receptor's source is an adult in good health. Here the sequenced sample was peripheral blood, taken on day 0 of AZD1222 vaccination. CDR3 amino acids: CASSALTGLKSEAFF. The CDR3 DNA sequence: TGTGCCAGCAGCGCTCTCACAGGGTTAAAATCTGAAGCTTTCTTT.